This T cell receptor beta chain appears in the sequencing data of a study of T cells in Graves' hyperthyroidism and ophthalmopathy. RNA transcripts yielded amplified TCR beta CDR3 regions. In the first-round RT-PCR of the TCR CDR3, the HTBI primer set was used. TCRdb redid the calling of the multiplex PCR reads with MiXCR, one entry per CDR3 protein. Among roughly 720,000 distinct CDR3 sequences listed, roughly 17% were seen once. Cells are PBMCs isolated from over 7.5 ml of fresh blood. This CDR3 is 16 amino acids long. V was trimmed by 3 bases and J by 0 bases, leaving 11 bases between them. Germline CDR1 is SGHVS and CDR2 is FQNEAQ. This clonotype was seen at least ten times.

This TCR derives from a man aged 50 to 59 with Graves' hyperthyroidism. The rearrangement uses TRBV7-8 and TRBJ2-2, with D possibly being TRBD1 (5 bases). The specimen sequenced was blood. In DNA, the CDR3 is TGTGCCAGCAGCTTCCCCAGGGCGTCGAACACCGGGGAGCTGTTTTTT. Protein sequence: CASSFPRASNTGELFF.